This T cell receptor (beta chain) is drawn from a study of response to subunit inactivated influenza vaccine. Germline-derived CDR1 and CDR2 are SGDLS and YYNGEE. V shed 0 bases and J shed 4 bases, with 11 bases lying between them. The CDR3 runs to 15 residues. TCRdb itself ran the RT-PCR reads through MiXCR, one entry per CDR3 protein. The table records about 190,000 distinct CDR3 sequences, 13% to 15% of them present only once. This clonotype was observed a few times. This clonotype was sampled from a man aged 45 to 65 who received an inactivated influenza vaccine. The genes are TRBV9 and TRBJ2-1; TRBD2 is a possible D gene (6 bases). Sequencing used CD8+ T cells sorted from PBMCs, obtained around 5 days after vaccination. The CDR3 loop reads CASSVDWTIYNEQFF. As DNA, the CDR3 is TGTGCCAGCAGCGTAGACTGGACTATATACAATGAGCAGTTCTTC.